This note documents a single T cell receptor beta chain sequence. Its antigen is unknown. These data come from a study of OX40 agonist ivuxolimab in advanced cancers. Clones were sequenced by immunoSEQ multiplex PCR, and TCRdb holds only the in-frame ones, with some missing. Found here are roughly 68,000 clones, about 80% of them singletons; the top ten hold over 1.1%. Patients with autoimmune history or systemic immunosuppression were excluded. Blood specimens came from baseline, cycle 4 day 1, and cycle 7 day 1. Findings of the study overall: Partial responders receiving 0.1-3.0 mg/kg showed among the lowest clonal expansion.

CDR1 SGHTA and CDR2 FQGNSA come from the germline V gene. The trim removed 3 bases at V and 4 bases at J, leaving 5 bases unmatched. The CDR3 is 15 amino acids. The TCR sequence derives from an adult with an advanced solid tumor such as melanoma, head and neck, liver or kidney cancer. The sample in question was CD4+ or CD8+ T cells sorted from blood, obtained in a trial of the OX40 agonist ivuxolimab. The J gene is TRBJ1-4, the V gene TRBV7-2; TRBD1 aligns across 7 bases. This CDR3 is CASSFRDSYNEKLFF. In DNA, the CDR3 is TGTGCCAGCAGCTTTAGGGACAGTTATAATGAAAAACTGTTTTTT.